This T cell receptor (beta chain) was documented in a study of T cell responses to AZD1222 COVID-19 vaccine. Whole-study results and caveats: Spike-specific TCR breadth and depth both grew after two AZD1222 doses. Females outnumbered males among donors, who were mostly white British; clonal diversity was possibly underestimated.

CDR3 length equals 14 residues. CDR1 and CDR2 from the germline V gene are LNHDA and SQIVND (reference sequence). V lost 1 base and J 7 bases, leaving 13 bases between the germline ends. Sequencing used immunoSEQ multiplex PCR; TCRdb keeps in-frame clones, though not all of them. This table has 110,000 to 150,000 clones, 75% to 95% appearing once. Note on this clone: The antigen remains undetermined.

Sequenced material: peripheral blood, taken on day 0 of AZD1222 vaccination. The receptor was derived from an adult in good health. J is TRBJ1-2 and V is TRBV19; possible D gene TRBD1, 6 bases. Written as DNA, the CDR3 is TGTGCCAGTAGTATAGGAGGGGGGACGCGTGGCTACACCTTC. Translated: CASSIGGGTRGYTF.